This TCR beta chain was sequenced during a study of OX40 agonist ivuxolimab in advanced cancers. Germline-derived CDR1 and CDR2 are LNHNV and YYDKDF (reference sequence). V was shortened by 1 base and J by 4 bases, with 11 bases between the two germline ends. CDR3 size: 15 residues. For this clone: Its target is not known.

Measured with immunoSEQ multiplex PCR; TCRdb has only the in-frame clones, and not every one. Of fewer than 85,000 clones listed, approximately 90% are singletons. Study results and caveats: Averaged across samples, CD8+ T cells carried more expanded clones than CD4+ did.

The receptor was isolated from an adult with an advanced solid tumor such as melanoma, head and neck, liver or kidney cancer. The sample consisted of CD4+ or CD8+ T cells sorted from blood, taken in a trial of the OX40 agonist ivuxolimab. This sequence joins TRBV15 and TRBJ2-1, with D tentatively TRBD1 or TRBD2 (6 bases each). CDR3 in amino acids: CATSRGRGLYNEQFF. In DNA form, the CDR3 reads TGTGCCACCAGCAGAGGCCGGGGGCTGTACAATGAGCAGTTCTTC.